This entry features one T cell receptor (beta chain) sequence. Its antigen is unknown. Unique molecular identifiers were added to individual cDNA molecules. TCRdb re-called the 5' RACE reads with MiXCR, one entry per CDR3 protein. This table has 30,000 to 40,000 distinct CDR3 sequences, roughly 6% appearing once. The sample originates from a study of early T cells in non-severe SARS-CoV-2 infection. For the study at large: Chains were not paired, and sequencing was done on bulk RNA from unsorted whole blood.

Study outcomes and limitations: Matching against VDJdb likely underestimated virus-specific expansions, favoring anti-spike CD8.

Sequencing was carried out using whole blood. This sequence was found in an adult who was a healthcare worker with PCR-confirmed SARS-CoV-2 infection or an uninfected control (not recorded which).

The CDR3 loop reads CASSVPLSGEKADTQYF. DNA of the CDR3: TGTGCCAGCAGTGTTCCCCTCTCCGGGGAGAAGGCAGATACGCAGTATTTT. The rearrangement links TRBV2 to TRBJ2-3, with a tentative D call TRBD2 (5 bases). The CDR3 totals 17 residues. V was shortened by 4 bases and J by 4 bases, with 21 bases between the two germline ends. CDR1 SNHLY and CDR2 FYNNEI come from the germline V gene.